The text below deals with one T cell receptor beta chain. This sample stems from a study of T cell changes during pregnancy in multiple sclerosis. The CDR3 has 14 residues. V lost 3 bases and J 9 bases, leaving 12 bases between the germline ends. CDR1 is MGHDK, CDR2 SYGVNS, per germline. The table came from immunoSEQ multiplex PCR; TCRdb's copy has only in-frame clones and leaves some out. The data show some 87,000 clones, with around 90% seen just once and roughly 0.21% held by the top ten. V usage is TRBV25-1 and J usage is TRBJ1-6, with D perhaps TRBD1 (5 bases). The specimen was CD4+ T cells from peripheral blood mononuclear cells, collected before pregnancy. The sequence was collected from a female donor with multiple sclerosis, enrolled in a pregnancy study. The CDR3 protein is CASSDNWGGSPLHF. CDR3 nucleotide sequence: TGTGCCAGCAGTGACAACTGGGGGGGTTCACCCCTCCACTTT.